One sample yielded the 20 T cell receptor beta chains listed below, sequenced in a study of CD8 T cells in Susac syndrome (dated by TCRdb to between 2017 and 2020). Preparation of the library involved the immunoSEQ multiplex PCR assay. RNA was extracted using the RNeasy kit, and roughly 0.45 to 1 microgram was reverse transcribed with random hexamers. Clones were called with MiXCR by TCRdb after fastp trimmed the public reads at Q25, and only in-frame beta chains were retained. Merged by CDR3 protein, the rows form single entries marked with the most common genes and DNA. The table for this sample lists more than 70,000 distinct CDR3 sequences; roughly 94% of them were counted only once. 0.52% of the sample rests with the top ten. The specimen was CD8+ T cells from PBMCs. These receptor sequences come from a human donor with Susac syndrome.

The gene calls are TRBV6-5 and TRBJ1-4; weak D call: TRBD1 (6 bases). The CDR3 has 11 amino acids. Germline V CDR1 and CDR2: MNHEY, SVGAGI. Trimming cost V 5 bases and J 8 bases, with 6 bases left between them. The CDR3 spells CASSDREKLFF. In DNA, the CDR3 is TGTGCCAGCAGTGACAGGGAAAAACTGTTTTTT.

The chain recombines TRBV5-1 with TRBJ1-1; D unresolved. Germline CDR1 reads SGHRS; CDR2 reads YFSETQ. V was shortened by 3 bases and J by 5 bases, with 17 bases between the two germline ends. This CDR3 is 15 amino acids long. The CDR3 reads CASSSVGPGGTEAFF. CDR3 bases: TGCGCCAGCAGCTCCGTGGGCCCCGGAGGGACTGAAGCTTTCTTT.

The V gene is TRBV7-9, the J gene TRBJ1-1; D is perhaps TRBD1 (5 bases). Trimming stripped 6 bases from V and 3 bases from J, with 11 bases between. Germline V CDR1 and CDR2: SEHNR, FQNEAQ (reference sequence). This CDR3 comprises 13 residues. CDR3 in amino acids: CASRPQGHTEAFF. The CDR3 DNA sequence: TGTGCCAGCAGACCTCAGGGTCACACTGAAGCTTTCTTT. Full variable domain (rest looked up from reference TRBV7-9 and TRBJ1-1): DTGVSQNPRHKITKRGQNVTFRCDPISEHNRLYWYRQTLGQGPEFLTYFQNEAQLEKSRLLSDRFSAERPKGSFSTLEIQRTEQGDSAMYLCASRPQGHTEAFFGQGTRLTVV.

This chain joins TRBV7-6 and TRBJ1-5; possible D gene TRBD1, 5 bases. Germline-derived CDR1 and CDR2 are SGHVS and FNYEAQ. V lost 2 bases and J lost 5, with 10 bases in between. The CDR3 spans 14 residues. DNA of the CDR3: TGTGCCAGCAGCTTATCTGGGACCCATCAGCCCCAGCATTTT. This translates into CASSLSGTHQPQHF.

J is TRBJ1-1 and V is TRBV14; D is uncertain. The CDR3 consists of 14 residues. The germline V gene has CDR1 SGHDN and CDR2 FVKESK. Between the trimmed V and J ends, which lost 4 bases and 3 bases, there was a span of 12 bases. CDR3 amino acids: CASSPHEGYTEAFF. In DNA, the CDR3 is TGTGCCAGCAGCCCCCACGAGGGATACACTGAAGCTTTCTTT.

The J gene is TRBJ2-3, the V gene TRBV7-9; D uncertain. Germline V CDR1 and CDR2: SEHNR, FQNEAQ (reference sequence). This CDR3 spans 14 amino acids. V lost 7 bases and J 3 bases, leaving 14 bases between the germline ends. The CDR3 here is CASNTGGWTDTQYF. In DNA form, the CDR3 reads TGTGCCAGCAACACGGGTGGTTGGACAGATACGCAGTATTTT.

The chain has TRBV12-5 and TRBJ2-3; TRBD2 might be the D (5 bases). The V end was cut by 2 bases, the J end by 6 bases, with 9 bases between. The CDR3 sequence is 13 residues long. Germline CDR1 and CDR2: LGHNT and FRNRAP. The CDR3 region is CASGLMRVDTQYF. The CDR3, as DNA: TGTGCTAGTGGTTTGATGCGGGTCGATACGCAGTATTTT.

The genes are TRBV9 and TRBJ2-1; D gene uncertain. Trimming removed 0 bases at V and 10 bases at J, with 11 bases between. The CDR3 consists of 13 residues. CDR1 is SGDLS and CDR2 is YYNGEE in the germline V gene. CDR3 region: CASSVAVRWEQFF. In DNA, the CDR3 is TGTGCCAGCAGCGTAGCTGTGCGGTGGGAGCAGTTCTTC.

In its sample, this clonotype was seen once. The chain links TRBV4-1 to TRBJ1-1, with D uncertain. Deletions cut 1 base from V and 3 bases from J, with 9 bases between. There are 14 residues in the CDR3. Per the germline V gene, CDR1 is MGHRA and CDR2 is YSYEKL. CDR3: CASSQGERDTEAFF. The CDR3 DNA reads TGCGCCAGCAGCCAAGGAGAACGGGACACTGAAGCTTTCTTT.

This clonotype has a single count. This sequence joins TRBV14 and TRBJ1-1, with D perhaps TRBD1 (6 bases). Germline V gives CDR1 SGHDN, CDR2 FVKESK. The V and J ends lost 4 bases and 5 bases respectively, with 17 bases between them. The CDR3 spans 15 residues. This chain's CDR3 is CASSPVGRRGTEAFF. As DNA, the CDR3 is TGTGCCAGCAGCCCTGTAGGGCGCAGGGGTACTGAAGCTTTCTTT.

The chain carries TRBV4-1 and TRBJ1-1; D unclear. CDR1 is MGHRA and CDR2 is YSYEKL in the germline V gene. CDR3 length: 13 residues. V lost 5 bases and J lost 7, with 14 bases in between. The CDR3 DNA is TGCGCCAGCAGCTCTCATATGGCTTTTGAAGCTTTCTTT. As protein: CASSSHMAFEAFF.

This clonotype was counted between two and nine times. This chain links TRBV7-9 with TRBJ1-2; 8 bases are a match to TRBD1. J was trimmed by 1 base and V by 4 bases; bases with no gene match: 5. The CDR3 is 15 residues long. Looked up from germline, CDR1 is SEHNR and CDR2 is FQNEAQ (reference sequence). This CDR3 is CASSSGQGGNYGYTF. The CDR3 DNA follows: TGTGCCAGCAGCTCCGGACAGGGTGGTAACTATGGCTACACCTTC. Filled out from reference TRBV7-9 and TRBJ1-2, the complete variable domain reads DTGVSQNPRHKITKRGQNVTFRCDPISEHNRLYWYRQTLGQGPEFLTYFQNEAQLEKSRLLSDRFSAERPKGSFSTLEIQRTEQGDSAMYLCASSSGQGGNYGYTFGSGTRLTVV.

The J gene is TRBJ2-7, the V gene TRBV12-3 or TRBV12-4; TRBD1 might be the D (5 bases). The ends were cut back, 5 bases at V and 4 bases at J, with 15 bases in the middle. This CDR3 contains 14 residues. The CDR3 sequence is CASSPDRGAYEQYF. The CDR3, as DNA: TGTGCCAGCAGTCCCGATAGGGGTGCTTACGAGCAGTACTTC.

CDR3 sequence reads: CASSESVHFTDTQYF. As DNA, the CDR3 is TGTGCCAGCAGTGAATCAGTTCACTTCACAGATACGCAGTATTTT. J is TRBJ2-3 and V is TRBV2; the D is unclear. The germline V gene encodes CDR1 SNHLY and CDR2 FYNNEI. The CDR3 covers 15 residues. Trimming removed 2 bases at V and 2 bases at J, with 11 bases between.

V is TRBV12-3 or TRBV12-4 and J is TRBJ2-7, with 8 bases identical to TRBD2. The CDR3 length is 13 residues. V lost 5 bases and J lost 7; bases outside the gene matches: 7. The CDR3 nucleotides read TGTGCCAGCAGTCCGGGGGGGGTGCGGGAGCAGTACTTC. As protein: CASSPGGVREQYF.

This chain links TRBV21-1 with TRBJ1-1. TRBV21-1 is an annotated pseudogene. The CDR3 length is 18 residues. DNA of the CDR3: TGTGCCAGCAGCAAAGAAAGGCTGAGACCACTCCTAAACACTGAAGCTTTCTTT. Translating gives CASSKERLRPLLNTEAFF.

V gene TRBV5-5 combines with J gene TRBJ2-7; TRBD1 is a possible D gene (5 bases). The CDR3 is 13 residues long. In germline, CDR1 is SGHKS, CDR2 YYEKEE (reference sequence). The ends were cut back, 3 bases at V and 3 bases at J, with 10 bases in the middle. The CDR3 nucleotides read TGTGCCAGCAGCTCGGACAACCGCTACGAGCAGTACTTC. Its translation is CASSSDNRYEQYF.

CDR3 nucleotides: TGTGCCAGCAGCTTAACAGGGCAAAACTACGAGCAGTACTTC. Its protein product is CASSLTGQNYEQYF. The chain employs TRBV7-3 and TRBJ2-7; D is unresolved. The CDR3 runs to 14 residues. V was pared by 0 bases and J by 3 bases, with 9 bases between. Germline V gene sequence: CDR1 SGHTA, CDR2 FQGTGA.

The chain links TRBV30 to TRBJ2-7; TRBD1 matches at 10 bases. This CDR3 has 13 residues. V shed 5 bases and J 6 bases; nucleotides not matched to a gene: 7. From germline, CDR1 is GTSNPN and CDR2 SVGIG (reference sequence). CDR3 coding DNA: TGTGCCTGGGCTTTGCGGGACAGGGGCGAGCAGTACTTC. Protein: CAWALRDRGEQYF.

The chain uses TRBV19 and TRBJ1-1, with D unresolved. The ends were cut back, 5 bases at V and 0 bases at J, with 10 bases in the middle. CDR1 and CDR2 (germline): LNHDA, SQIVND (reference sequence). The CDR3 covers 14 residues. The CDR3 region has the DNA TGTGCCAGTAGTCGCCCACCCGTGAACACTGAAGCTTTCTTT. It translates to CASSRPPVNTEAFF.